One sample yielded the 9 T cell receptor beta chains listed below, sequenced in a study of T cell responses to AZD1222 COVID-19 vaccine. Method: immunoSEQ multiplex PCR; TCRdb's copy keeps in-frame clones and lacks some. The table shows approximately 98,000 clones, with about 86% occurring only once. The material was peripheral blood, obtained on day 0 of AZD1222 vaccination. These receptors originate from an adult in good health.

The chain joins TRBV4-1 to TRBJ2-5; TRBD1 agrees at 8 bases. V was clipped by 0 bases and J by 4 bases; unmatched bases: 1. Per germline, CDR1 MGHRA and CDR2 YSYEKL. The CDR3 is 14 amino acids. The CDR3 coding sequence is TGCGCCAGCAGCCAAGACAGGGGGCGAGAGACCCAGTACTTC. It is translated as CASSQDRGRETQYF.

The gene calls are TRBV11-2 and TRBJ2-7; 11 bases map to TRBD2. CDR1 is SGHAT and CDR2 is FQNNGV in the germline V gene. V was clipped by 1 base and J by 0 bases; unmatched bases: 5. The CDR3 is 17 residues long. The CDR3 sequence: CASSLVAGTSGSYEQYF. The CDR3 bases are TGTGCCAGCAGCTTAGTTGCCGGGACTAGCGGCTCCTACGAGCAGTACTTC.

The gene calls are TRBV6-2 or TRBV6-3 and TRBJ2-4; 9 bases align to TRBD1. The CDR3 consists of 14 residues. J gave up 8 bases and V 4 bases, and 6 bases lay outside the gene matches. Germline V gene lookup returns CDR1 MNHEY and CDR2 SVGEGT. The CDR3 DNA sequence: TGTGCCAGCAGTTCCTCCGGGACAGGGTACATTCAGTACTTC. Its translation is CASSSSGTGYIQYF.

About this clone: At one end, the junction sequence differs from germline, possibly due to a read error. V and J are TRBV28 and TRBJ2-1, with D possibly called TRBD1 or TRBD2 (5 bases each). The germline V gene encodes CDR1 MDHEN and CDR2 SYDVKM. CDR3 length equals 14 residues. The CDR3 nucleotides are TGTGCCAGCAGCCCTGGGGGAACCTATAATGAGCAGTTCTTC. Amino acids: CASSPGGTYNEQFF.

This clone was found once. J is TRBJ2-3 and V is TRBV11-2; 9 bases align to TRBD2. This CDR3 is 17 amino acids long. Looked up from germline, CDR1 is SGHAT and CDR2 is FQNNGV. The trim removed 1 base at V and 4 bases at J, leaving 9 bases unmatched. The CDR3: CASSLVSGAGGPDTQYF. DNA of the CDR3: TGTGCCAGCAGCTTAGTATCTGGGGCGGGGGGGCCAGATACGCAGTATTTT.

The chain joins TRBV6-4 to TRBJ1-5; 12 bases map to TRBD1. The junction had 4 bases not matched to a gene; V was cut back by 11 bases and J by 5 bases. This CDR3 region has 13 residues. Germline CDR1 MRHNA, CDR2 SNTAGT. CDR3 nucleotides: TGTGCCGGGGGGACAGGGGGCCATCAGCCCCAGCATTTT. Protein: CAGGTGGHQPQHF.

The gene calls are TRBV11-3 and TRBJ2-7; D tentatively fits TRBD1 or TRBD2 (5 bases each). The CDR3 length is 11 residues. The germline CDR1 and CDR2 sequences are SGHNT and YENEEA. V shed 8 bases and J shed 4 bases, with 9 bases lying between them. The CDR3 loop reads CASEGEYEQYF. In DNA form, the CDR3 reads TGTGCCAGCGAAGGGGAGTACGAGCAGTACTTC.

The chain uses TRBV25-1 and TRBJ1-2, with TRBD1 as a possible D gene (5 bases). The V end was cut by 4 bases, the J end by 8 bases, with 14 bases between. The CDR3 is made up of 13 amino acids. The germline V gene has CDR1 MGHDK and CDR2 SYGVNS. The CDR3 is CASSGLYWGGYTF. In nucleotides, the CDR3 is TGTGCCAGCAGTGGGCTATATTGGGGCGGCTACACCTTC.

The rearrangement links TRBV6-2 or TRBV6-3 to TRBJ1-2; possibly TRBD1 for D (5 bases). This CDR3 spans 12 amino acids. V was cut by 4 bases and J by 6 bases, with 9 bases left in between. Germline V gene sequence: CDR1 MNHEY, CDR2 SVGEGT. CDR3 loop: CASSFGTNGYTF. The CDR3, as DNA: TGTGCCAGCAGTTTCGGGACGAATGGCTACACCTTC.